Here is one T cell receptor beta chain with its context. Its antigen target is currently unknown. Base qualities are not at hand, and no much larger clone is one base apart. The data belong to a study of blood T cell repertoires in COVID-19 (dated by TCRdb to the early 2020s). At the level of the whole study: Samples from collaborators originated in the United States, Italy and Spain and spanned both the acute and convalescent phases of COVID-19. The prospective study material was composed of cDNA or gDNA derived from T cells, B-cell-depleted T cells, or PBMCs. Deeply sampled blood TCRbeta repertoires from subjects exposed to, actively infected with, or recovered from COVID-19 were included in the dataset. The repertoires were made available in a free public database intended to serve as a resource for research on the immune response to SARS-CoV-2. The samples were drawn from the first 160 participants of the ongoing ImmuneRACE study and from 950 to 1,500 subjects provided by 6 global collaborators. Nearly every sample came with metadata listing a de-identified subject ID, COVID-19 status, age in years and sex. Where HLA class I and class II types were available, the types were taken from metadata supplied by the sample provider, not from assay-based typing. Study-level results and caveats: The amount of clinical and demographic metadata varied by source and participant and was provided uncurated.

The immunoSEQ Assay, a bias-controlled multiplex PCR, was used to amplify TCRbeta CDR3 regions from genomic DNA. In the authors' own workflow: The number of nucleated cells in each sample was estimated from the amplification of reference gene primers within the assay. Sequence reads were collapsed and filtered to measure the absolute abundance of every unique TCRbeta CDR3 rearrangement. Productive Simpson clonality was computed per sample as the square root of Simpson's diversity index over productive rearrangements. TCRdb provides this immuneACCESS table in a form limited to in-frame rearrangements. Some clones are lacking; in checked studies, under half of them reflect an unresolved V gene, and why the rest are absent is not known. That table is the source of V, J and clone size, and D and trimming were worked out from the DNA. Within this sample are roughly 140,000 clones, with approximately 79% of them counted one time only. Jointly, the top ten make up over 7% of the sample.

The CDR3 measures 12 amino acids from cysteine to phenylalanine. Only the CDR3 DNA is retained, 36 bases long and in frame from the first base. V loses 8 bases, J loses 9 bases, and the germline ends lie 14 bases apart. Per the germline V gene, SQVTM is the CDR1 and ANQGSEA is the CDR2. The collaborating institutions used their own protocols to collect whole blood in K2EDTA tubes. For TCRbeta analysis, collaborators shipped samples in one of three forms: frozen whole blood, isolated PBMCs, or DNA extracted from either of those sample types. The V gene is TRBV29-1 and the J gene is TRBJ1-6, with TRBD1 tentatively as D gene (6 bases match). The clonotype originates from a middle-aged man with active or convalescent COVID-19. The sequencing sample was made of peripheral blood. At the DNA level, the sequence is TGCAGCCGGGGGGGGGCAGGTTCACCCCTCCACTTT. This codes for CSRGGAGSPLHF.